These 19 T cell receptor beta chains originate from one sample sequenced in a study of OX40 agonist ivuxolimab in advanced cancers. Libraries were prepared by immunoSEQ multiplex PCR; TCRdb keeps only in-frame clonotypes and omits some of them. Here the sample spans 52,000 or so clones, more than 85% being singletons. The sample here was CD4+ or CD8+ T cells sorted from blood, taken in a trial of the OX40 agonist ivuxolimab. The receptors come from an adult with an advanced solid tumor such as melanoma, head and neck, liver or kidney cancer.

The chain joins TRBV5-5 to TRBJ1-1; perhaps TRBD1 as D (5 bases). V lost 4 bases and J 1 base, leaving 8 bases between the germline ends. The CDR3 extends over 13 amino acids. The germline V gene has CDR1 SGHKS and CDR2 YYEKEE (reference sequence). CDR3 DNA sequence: TGTGCCAGCAGCGGGGACGGGAACACTGAAGCTTTCTTT. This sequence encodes CASSGDGNTEAFF.

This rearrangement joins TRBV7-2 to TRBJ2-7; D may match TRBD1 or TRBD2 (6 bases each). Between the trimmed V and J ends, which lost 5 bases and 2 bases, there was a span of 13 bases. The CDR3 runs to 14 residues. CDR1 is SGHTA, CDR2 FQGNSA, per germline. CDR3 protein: CASSPGGGPYEQYF. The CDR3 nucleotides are TGTGCCAGCAGCCCCGGGGGCGGTCCCTACGAGCAGTACTTC.

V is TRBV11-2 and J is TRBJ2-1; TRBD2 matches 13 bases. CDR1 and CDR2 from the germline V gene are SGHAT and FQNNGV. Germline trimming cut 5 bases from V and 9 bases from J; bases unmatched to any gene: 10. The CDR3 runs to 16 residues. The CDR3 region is CASSRPRLAGGIEQFF. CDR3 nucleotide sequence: TGTGCCAGCAGCCGCCCGCGACTAGCGGGAGGTATTGAGCAGTTCTTC. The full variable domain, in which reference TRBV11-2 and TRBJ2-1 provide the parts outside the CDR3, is EAGVAQSPRYKIIEKRQSVAFWCNPISGHATLYWYQQILGQGPKLLIQFQNNGVVDDSQLPKDRFSAERLKGVDSTLKIQPAKLEDSAVYLCASSRPRLAGGIEQFFGPGTRLTVL.

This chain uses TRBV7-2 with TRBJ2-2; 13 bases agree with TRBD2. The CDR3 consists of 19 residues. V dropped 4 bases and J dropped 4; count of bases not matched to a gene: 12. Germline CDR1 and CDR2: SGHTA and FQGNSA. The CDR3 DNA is TGTGCCAGCAGCTGGATCTTACTAGCGGGAGGGCCAGTCACCGGGGAGCTGTTTTTT. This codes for CASSWILLAGGPVTGELFF.

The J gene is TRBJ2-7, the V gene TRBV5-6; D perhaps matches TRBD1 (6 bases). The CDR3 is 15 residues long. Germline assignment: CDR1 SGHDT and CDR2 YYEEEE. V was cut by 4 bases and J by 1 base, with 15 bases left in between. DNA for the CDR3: TGTGCCAGCAGCACAGACAGGCTGATTTCCTACGAGCAGTACTTC. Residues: CASSTDRLISYEQYF.

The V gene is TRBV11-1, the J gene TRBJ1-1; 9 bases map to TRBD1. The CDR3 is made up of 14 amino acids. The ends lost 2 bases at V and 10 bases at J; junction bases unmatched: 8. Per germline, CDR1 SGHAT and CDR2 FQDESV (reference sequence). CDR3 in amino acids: CASSLYGTGFGAFF. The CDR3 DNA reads TGTGCCAGCAGCTTATACGGGACAGGGTTCGGAGCTTTCTTT.

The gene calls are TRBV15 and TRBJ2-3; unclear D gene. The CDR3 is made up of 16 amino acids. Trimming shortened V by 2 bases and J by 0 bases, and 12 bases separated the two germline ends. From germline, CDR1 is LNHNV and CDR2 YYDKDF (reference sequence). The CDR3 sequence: CATSRSGSSSTDTQYF. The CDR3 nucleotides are TGTGCCACCAGCAGATCAGGCTCCTCGAGCACAGATACGCAGTATTTT.

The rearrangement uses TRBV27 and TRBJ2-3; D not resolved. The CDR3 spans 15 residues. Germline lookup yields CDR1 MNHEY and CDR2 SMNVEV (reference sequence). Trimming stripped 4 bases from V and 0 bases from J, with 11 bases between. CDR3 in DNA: TGTGCCAGCAGTTCGCCGACGTCTAGCACAGATACGCAGTATTTT. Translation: CASSSPTSSTDTQYF.

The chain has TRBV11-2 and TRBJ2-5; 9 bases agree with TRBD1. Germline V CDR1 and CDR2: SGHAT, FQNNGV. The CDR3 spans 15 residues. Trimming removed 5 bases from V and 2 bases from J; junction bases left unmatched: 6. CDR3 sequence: CASSPRTGEQETQYF. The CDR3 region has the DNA TGTGCCAGCAGCCCTCGGACAGGGGAACAAGAGACCCAGTACTTC.

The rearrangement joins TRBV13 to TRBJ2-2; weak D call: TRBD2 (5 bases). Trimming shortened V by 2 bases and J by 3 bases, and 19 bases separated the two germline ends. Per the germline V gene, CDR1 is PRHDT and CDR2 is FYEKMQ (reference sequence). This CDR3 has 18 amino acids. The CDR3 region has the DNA TGTGCCAGCAGCTTACTTGTAAGGACCGGAGGCGACACCGGGGAGCTGTTTTTT. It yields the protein CASSLLVRTGGDTGELFF.

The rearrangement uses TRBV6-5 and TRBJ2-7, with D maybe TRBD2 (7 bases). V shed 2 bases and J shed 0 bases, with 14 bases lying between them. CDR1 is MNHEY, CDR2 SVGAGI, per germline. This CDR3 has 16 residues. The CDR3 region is CASSYIRGASSYEQYF. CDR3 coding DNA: TGTGCCAGCAGTTACATTCGGGGGGCCAGCTCCTACGAGCAGTACTTC.

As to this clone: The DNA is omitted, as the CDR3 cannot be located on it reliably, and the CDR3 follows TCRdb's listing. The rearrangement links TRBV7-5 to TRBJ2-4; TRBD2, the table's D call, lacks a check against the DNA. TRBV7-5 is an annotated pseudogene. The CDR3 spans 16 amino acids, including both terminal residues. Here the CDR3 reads CARSWASGSYKNIQYF.

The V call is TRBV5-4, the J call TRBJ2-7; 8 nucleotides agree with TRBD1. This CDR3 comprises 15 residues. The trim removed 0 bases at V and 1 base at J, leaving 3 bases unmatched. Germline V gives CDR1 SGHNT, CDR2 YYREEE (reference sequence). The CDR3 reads CASSLGQGFSYEQYF. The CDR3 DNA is TGTGCCAGCAGCTTGGGACAGGGGTTTTCCTACGAGCAGTACTTC.

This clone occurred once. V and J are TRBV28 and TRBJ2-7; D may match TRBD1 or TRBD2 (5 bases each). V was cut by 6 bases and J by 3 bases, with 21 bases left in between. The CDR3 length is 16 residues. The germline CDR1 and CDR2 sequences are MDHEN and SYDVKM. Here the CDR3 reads CASSLLYRDGDYEQYF. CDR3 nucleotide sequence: TGTGCCAGCAGCCTTCTTTACCGGGACGGGGACTACGAGCAGTACTTC.

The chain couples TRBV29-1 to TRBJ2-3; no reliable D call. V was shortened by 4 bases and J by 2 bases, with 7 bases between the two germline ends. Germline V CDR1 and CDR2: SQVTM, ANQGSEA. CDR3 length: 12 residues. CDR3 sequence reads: CSVGPHTDTQYF. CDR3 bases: TGCAGCGTTGGCCCCCACACAGATACGCAGTATTTT.

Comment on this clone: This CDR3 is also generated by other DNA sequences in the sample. CDR3 loop: CASSLSYTDTQYF. The CDR3 DNA is TGTGCCAGCAGCTTGAGTTACACAGATACGCAGTATTTT. The chain recombines TRBV7-9 with TRBJ2-3; D ambiguous. Per the germline V gene, CDR1 is SEHNR and CDR2 is FQNEAQ (reference sequence). The CDR3 contains 13 residues. Trimming took off 3 bases at V and 2 bases at J, with 6 bases between the two ends.

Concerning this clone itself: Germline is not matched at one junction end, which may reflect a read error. In DNA, the CDR3 is TGTGCCAGCAGTTTAGGGGCTGTGCCAGCGGGAGGGCCTTCAATCACTGAGCAGTTCTTC. Translated, it gives CASSLGAVPAGGPSITEQFF. This chain uses TRBV13 with TRBJ2-1; TRBD2 aligns across 10 bases. The CDR3 consists of 20 residues. Germline assignment: CDR1 PRHDT and CDR2 FYEKMQ (reference sequence).

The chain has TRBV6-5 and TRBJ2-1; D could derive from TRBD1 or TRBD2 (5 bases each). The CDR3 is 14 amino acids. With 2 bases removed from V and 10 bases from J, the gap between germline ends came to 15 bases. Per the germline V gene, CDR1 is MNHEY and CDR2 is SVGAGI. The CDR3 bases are TGTGCCAGCAGTTACGGGACGGAGGAAGAGGAGCAGTTCTTC. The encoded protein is CASSYGTEEEEQFF.

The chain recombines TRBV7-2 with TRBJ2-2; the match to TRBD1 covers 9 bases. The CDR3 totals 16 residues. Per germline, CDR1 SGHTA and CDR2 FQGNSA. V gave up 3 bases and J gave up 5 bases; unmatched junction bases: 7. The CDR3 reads CASSFPGQGVTGELFF. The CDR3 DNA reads TGTGCCAGCAGCTTTCCGGGACAGGGTGTTACCGGGGAGCTGTTTTTT. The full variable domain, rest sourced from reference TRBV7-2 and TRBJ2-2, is GAGVSQSPSNKVTEKGKDVELRCDPISGHTALYWYRQSLGQGLEFLIYFQGNSAPDKSGLPSDRFSAERTGGSVSTLTIQRTQQEDSAVYLCASSFPGQGVTGELFFGEGSRLTVL.